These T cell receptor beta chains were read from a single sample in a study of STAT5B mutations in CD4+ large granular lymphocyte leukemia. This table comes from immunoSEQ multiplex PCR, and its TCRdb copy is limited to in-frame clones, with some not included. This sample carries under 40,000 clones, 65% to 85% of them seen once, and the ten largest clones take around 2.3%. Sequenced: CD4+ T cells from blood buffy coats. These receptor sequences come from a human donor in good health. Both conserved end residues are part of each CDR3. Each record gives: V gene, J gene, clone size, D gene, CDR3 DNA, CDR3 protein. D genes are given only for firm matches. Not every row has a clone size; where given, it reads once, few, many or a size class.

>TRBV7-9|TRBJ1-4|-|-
TGTGCCAGCAGCGGACATACCTATAATGAAAAACTGTTTTTT
CASSGHTYNEKLFF
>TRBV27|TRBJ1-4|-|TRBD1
TGTGCCAGCAGTTTATCGGTGACAGGGGGGAAAGAAAAACTGTTTTTT
CASSLSVTGGKEKLFF
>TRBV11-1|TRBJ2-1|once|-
TGTGCCAGCAGCTTCAACAGGGTTGGCGAGCAGTTCTTC
CASSFNRVGEQFF
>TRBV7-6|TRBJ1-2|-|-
TGTGCCAGCAGCTCCGGGGGGCCCAACTATGGCTACACCTTC
CASSSGGPNYGYTF
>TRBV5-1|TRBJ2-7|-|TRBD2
TGCGCCAGCAGCCCCGCGGCTAGCGGTGGCTACGAGCAGTACTTC
CASSPAASGGYEQYF
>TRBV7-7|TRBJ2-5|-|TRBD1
TGTGCTAGCAGCTCCGGGACAGGGAAAAGGGAGACCCAGTACTTC
CASSSGTGKRETQYF
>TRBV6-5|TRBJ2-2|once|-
TGTGCCAGCAGTTACGATTGGGGGAACACCGGGGAGCTGTTTTTT
CASSYDWGNTGELFF
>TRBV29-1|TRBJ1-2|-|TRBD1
TGCAGCGTTGAGATGGGACAGGCTGCCTCCAGAAGCTACACCTTC
CSVEMGQAASRSYTF
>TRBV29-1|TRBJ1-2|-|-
TGCAGCGTTGAAGGGGGGGGCGGTAACTATGGCTACACCTTC
CSVEGGGGNYGYTF
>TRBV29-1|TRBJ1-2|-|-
TGCAGCGTTGCGACGGACTATGGCTACACCTTC
CSVATDYGYTF
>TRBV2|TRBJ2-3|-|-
TGTGCCAGCAGTGCTTTTAGCACAGATACGCAGTATTTT
CASSAFSTDTQYF
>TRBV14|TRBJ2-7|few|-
TGTGCCAGCAGCCAAGATCTGCGAGGGAGCATCTACGAGCAGTACTTC
CASSQDLRGSIYEQYF
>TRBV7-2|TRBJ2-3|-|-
TGTGCCAGCAGCCAACTACGGACAGAAGTTACGCAGTATTTT
CASSQLRTEVTQYF
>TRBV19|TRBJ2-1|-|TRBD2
TGTGCCAGTAGTATCGGACTAGCGGGGGGGGGCTACAATGAGCAGTTCTTC
CASSIGLAGGGYNEQFF
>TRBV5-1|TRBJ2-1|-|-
TGCGCCAGCAGCTTGGGGCGGGCTTCCCAATCCTACAATGAGCAGTTCTTC
CASSLGRASQSYNEQFF
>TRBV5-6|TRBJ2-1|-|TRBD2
TGTGCCAGCAGCTTGCCTAGCGGGAGAAATGAGCAGTTCTTC
CASSLPSGRNEQFF
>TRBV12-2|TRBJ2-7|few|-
TGTGCAAGTCGCGCGCGACTAGCGGGGCCCAAAGTGTACGAGCAGTACTTC
CASRARLAGPKVYEQYF
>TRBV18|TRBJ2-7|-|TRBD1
TGTGCCAGCTCACGAGGGACAGGGGACTACGAGCAGTACTTC
CASSRGTGDYEQYF
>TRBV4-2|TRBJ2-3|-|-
TGTGCCAGCAGCCCCGAGGCCCCTCCGCGGACAGATACGCAGTATTTT
CASSPEAPPRTDTQYF
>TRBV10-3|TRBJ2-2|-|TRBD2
TGTGCCATCACGACTAGCGGGAACACCGGGGAGCTGTTTTTT
CAITTSGNTGELFF
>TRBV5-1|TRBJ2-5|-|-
TGCGCCAGCAGCTTGGGAGTGGCGGCAGAGACCCAGTACTTC
CASSLGVAAETQYF
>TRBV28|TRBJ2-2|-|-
TGTGCCAGCACCGAGCCCGGGACGAACACCGGGGAGCTGTTTTTT
CASTEPGTNTGELFF
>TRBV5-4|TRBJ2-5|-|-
TGTGCCAGCAGCTTGGTGCCGGCGGAGACCCAGTACTTC
CASSLVPAETQYF
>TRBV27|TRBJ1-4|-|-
TGTGCCAGCAGTGGGTGGGGGGGCGCAGGTGAAAAACTGTTTTTT
CASSGWGGAGEKLFF
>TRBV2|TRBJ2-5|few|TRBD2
TGTGCCAGCAGCCCCAATATCGGGGGGGTGGAGACCCAGTACTTC
CASSPNIGGVETQYF
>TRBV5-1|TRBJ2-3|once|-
TGCGCCAGCAGCCCTTCTGGGCCCAACACAGATACGCAGTATTTT
CASSPSGPNTDTQYF
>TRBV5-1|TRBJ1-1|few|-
TGCGCCAGCAGCTCTACCGCGGGTTTCCCTGAAGCTTTCTTT
CASSSTAGFPEAFF
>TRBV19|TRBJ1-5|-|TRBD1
TGTGCCAGTAGTATTAGACAGGGTGGTGGCAATCAGCCCCAGCATTTT
CASSIRQGGGNQPQHF
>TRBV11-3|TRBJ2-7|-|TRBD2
TGTGCCAGCAGCTTAGCGGGAGGGCCCTACGAGCAGTACTTC
CASSLAGGPYEQYF
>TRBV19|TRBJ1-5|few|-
TGTGCCAGTAGTATCGGTTATCAGCCCCAGCATTTT
CASSIGYQPQHF
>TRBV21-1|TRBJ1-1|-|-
TGTGCCAGCAGGGACACCCTGAACACTGAAGCTTTCTTT
CASRDTLNTEAFF
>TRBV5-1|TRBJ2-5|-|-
TGCGCCAGCAGCTTCGATGGGGTGGGGGCCCAGTACTTC
CASSFDGVGAQYF
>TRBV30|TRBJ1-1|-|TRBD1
TGTGCCAGGGGGACAGGTCTATTTTCCACTGAAGCTTTCTTT
CARGTGLFSTEAFF
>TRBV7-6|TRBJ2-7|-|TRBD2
TGTGCCAGCAGCCCCGCGGGGGTCTACGAGCAGTACTTC
CASSPAGVYEQYF
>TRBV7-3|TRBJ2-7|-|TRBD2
TGTGCCAGCAGCCCCTTCGGGGGGGAAAGCGAGCAGTACTTC
CASSPFGGESEQYF
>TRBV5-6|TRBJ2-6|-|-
TGTGCCAGCAGCCCACGGACTGGGGCCAACGTCCTGACTTTC
CASSPRTGANVLTF
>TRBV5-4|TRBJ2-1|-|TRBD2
TGTGCCAGCAGCTTGGCCATAGGGAGGGGACGGCCCTACAATGAGCAGTTCTTC
CASSLAIGRGRPYNEQFF
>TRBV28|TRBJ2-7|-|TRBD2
TGTGCCAGCAACGAAAAGCGGGGGAGCTCCTACGAGCAGTACTTC
CASNEKRGSSYEQYF
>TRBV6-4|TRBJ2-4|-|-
TGTGCCACCCCGGTCGGCTCCATAGCCAAAAACATTCAGTACTTC
CATPVGSIAKNIQYF
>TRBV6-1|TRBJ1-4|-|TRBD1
TGTGCCAGCAAGAGACAGGGTTATGAAAAACTGTTTTTT
CASKRQGYEKLFF
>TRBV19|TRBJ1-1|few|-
TGTGCCAGTAGTACGGTGCTGAACACTGAAGCTTTCTTT
CASSTVLNTEAFF
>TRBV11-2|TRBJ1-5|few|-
TGTGCCAGCAGCCCAGATGACTATAGCAATCAGCCCCAGCATTTT
CASSPDDYSNQPQHF
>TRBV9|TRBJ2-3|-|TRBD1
TGTGCCAGCAGCCGAGGGGGCGGATTCACAGATACGCAGTATTTT
CASSRGGGFTDTQYF
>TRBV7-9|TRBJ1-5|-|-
TGTGCCAGCAGCTTAGACCTGACAGGAGGTAGCAATCAGCCCCAGCATTTT
CASSLDLTGGSNQPQHF
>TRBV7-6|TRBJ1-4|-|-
TGTGCCAGCGGTCTAACGGGAAATGAAAAACTGTTTTTT
CASGLTGNEKLFF
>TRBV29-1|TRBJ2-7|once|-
TGCAGCGTTCAAATTTGGTCCCTCTCCTACGAGCAGTACTTC
CSVQIWSLSYEQYF
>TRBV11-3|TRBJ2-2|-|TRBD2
TGTGCCAGCAGCCGAAGCGGGGGTCCCACCGGGGAGCTGTTTTTT
CASSRSGGPTGELFF
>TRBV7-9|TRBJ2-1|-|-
TGTGCCAGCAGCTCCCCGGGGTCCGCCTACAATGAGCAGTTCTTC
CASSSPGSAYNEQFF
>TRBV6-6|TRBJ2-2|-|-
TGTGCCAGCGGCCAGTGGGGGGAGCTGTTTTTT
CASGQWGELFF
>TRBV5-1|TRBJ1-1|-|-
TGCGCCAGCAGCTTGGATGGCGGAAATAGAAACACTGAAGCTTTCTTT
CASSLDGGNRNTEAFF
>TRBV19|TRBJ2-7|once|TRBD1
TGTGCCAGTAGTGCTCCCTCCGGGACAGGGGGAGAGCAGTACTTC
CASSAPSGTGGEQYF
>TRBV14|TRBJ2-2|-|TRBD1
TGTGCCAGCAGCCAACAGACAGGGTCCGGGGAGCTGTTTTTT
CASSQQTGSGELFF
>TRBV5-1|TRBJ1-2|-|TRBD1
TGCGCCAGCAGCCGACTTGGGACAGGGAACTATGGCTACACCTTC
CASSRLGTGNYGYTF
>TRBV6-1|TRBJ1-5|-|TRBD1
TGTGCCAGCAAAAAAGACAGGGATCAGCCCCAGCATTTT
CASKKDRDQPQHF
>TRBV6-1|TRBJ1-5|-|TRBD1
TGTGCCAGCAGTGAGGACAGGGTGGATCAGCCCCAGCATTTT
CASSEDRVDQPQHF
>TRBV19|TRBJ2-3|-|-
TGTGCCAGTAGTACAGGAATCACAGATACGCAGTATTTT
CASSTGITDTQYF